This T cell receptor beta chain emerged from a study of cytomegalovirus exposure and HLA in healthy donors (dated by TCRdb to the late 2010s). Describing the broader study: In an earlier analysis of fewer than 750 of the donors, around 290 Gb of sequence data and some 100 million unique TCR beta sequences from 150 million to 200 million T cells were reported. To predict cytomegalovirus infection status, the study brought together high-throughput TCR immunosequencing, statistical association of individual TCRs with disease status, and machine learning. Rather than using new phenotypic data, the later analysis identified candidate immune exposures from TCR beta sequences and from how often those sequences occurred across donors. Both class I and class II loci were covered by HLA typing, at four-digit resolution. Every repertoire in the discovery cohort had been generated on one and the same sequencing platform. The number of donors typed differed by locus, with roughly 620-640 for A, B, C, DRB1 and DQB1, 522 for DQA1, 606 for DPA1, and some 450 for DPB1. Donor age, sex, ethnicity and CMV serostatus were collected together with the repertoire data. The aim of the study was to test whether cataloging public T cell receptors could identify signatures of past pathogen exposure. A later analysis re-examined previously published TCR beta repertoires from hundreds of donors and added high-resolution HLA genotyping to investigate patterns of TCR occurrence. A later genetic analysis took genome-wide SNP genotypes for about three fifths of the roughly 700 donors and used that subset as a discovery cohort. Among 300 to 450 genotyped donors of the cohort, an average of around 240,000 unique TCR beta nucleotide sequences were sequenced per donor, about a sixth of them non-productive. Roughly five DR-DQ haplotypes were treated as single units for association and clustering because of strong linkage in the cohort. Besides the first cohort of more than 650 subjects, a separate validation cohort made up of roughly 120 different subjects was used. The T cell repertoires of some 700 subjects were profiled by immunosequencing and related to cytomegalovirus serostatus. Of the roughly 430 genotyped donors, about 84% fell in the genetic ancestry cluster associated with self-reported Caucasian donors. Roughly 310 gigabases of sequencing data and 80 million or so unique TCR sequences were included in an early release covering under 650 HLA-typed donors. In an earlier analysis of 587 of the donors, high-throughput TCR beta sequencing was used to judge whether each TCR beta V gene segment behaved as functional or pseudogenic. Overall study results and their limits: The study gave a list of about 150 TCR beta chains associated with cytomegalovirus. Because some donors lacked HLA typing at each locus, the association tests relied only on the typed subset. This cohort had only TCR beta chains sequenced, and the lack of alpha or paired-chain data limited which features could be detected. The authors suggested that the approach could potentially be generalized to other disease states and immunological phenotypes. Compared with equally common non-associated chains, HLA-associated TCR beta chains in a later analysis were more clonally expanded and had lower generation probabilities. A group of highly shared sequence variants was considered likely to be a technical artifact of the sequencing pipeline. The only immune exposure information available for the cohort was CMV serostatus. According to a later genetic analysis, donors in an Asian-associated ancestry cluster had fewer N-insertions in productive TCRs than the approximately 700-donor mean. A later analysis reported that several top co-occurrence clusters appeared linked to parvovirus B19, influenza, CMV and Epstein-Barr virus. In a later analysis, TCR association rates were found to vary across HLA loci, with the most associated TCRs seen for DRB1 alleles and the fewest for HLA-C alleles. A further reported finding was that TCR beta sequences accurately predicted the HLA-A and HLA-B alleles for most subjects in the first cohort. In vitro tests confirmed that a few of the cytomegalovirus-associated TCR beta chains recognize cytomegalovirus antigens. Seventeen rarely observed V segments, including chromosome 9 orphons, were excluded from the earlier analysis of approximately 600 of the donors because counts were too low. Most TCR sequences were observed very rarely across donors, whereas some public TCRs were present in many individuals. Linkage disequilibrium might explain the correlated functional status among segregating V segments, but an unknown experimental factor could not be ruled out. In a later analysis, most CMV-associated TCR beta chains were found to appear HLA-restricted, with HLA associations seemingly driven largely by CMV exposure. Some IMGT-functional V segments, including TRBV6-2 and TRBV6-3, could not be told apart with the 87-base-pair reads, so those segments were excluded. Strong co-occurrence of HLA alleles, especially DR and DQ, made assigning TCR associations to individual alleles difficult. In a later analysis, around 17,000 TCR beta sequences were associated with specific HLA alleles at a false discovery rate of 0.05. In a later genetic analysis, a missense DCLRE1C variant was associated with V-gene and J-gene trimming of TCR beta chains, and the association was replicated in an independent cohort. In both the original and validation cohorts, the classifier was reported to diagnose cytomegalovirus status with high specificity and sensitivity. Presence/absence analyses assumed roughly uniform sequencing depth across donors, an assumption that may not hold. Broadly in line with IMGT annotations, most TCR beta V segments showed up in productive rearrangements about 87% or about 30% of the time in an earlier analysis of 587 of the donors.

The cohort consisted of 650 to 700 healthy bone marrow donors. Cohort members were all nominally healthy when sampled, although unrecorded immune exposures were likely present. The donor tested CMV seropositive and was one of the 289 seropositive cohort members. Each donor provided a peripheral blood sample, and peripheral blood mononuclear cells were used for TCR beta sequencing. Genomic DNA was extracted from the blood cell samples with the Qiagen DNeasy Blood Extraction Kit. The library was produced with the immunoSEQ multiplex PCR assay. A mixture of 60 forward primers for TCR Vbeta segments and 13 reverse primers for TCR Jbeta segments was used in the multiplex PCR. Amplification of the CDR3 region of rearranged TCR beta genes was performed with a multiplex PCR assay on genomic DNA. On the Illumina HiSeq System, the amplified TCR beta libraries were sequenced as 87-base-pair reads. Under the source paper's analysis protocol: In a later analysis, some 80 million unique TCR beta chains were counted across the 690 or so repertoires, and roughly 10 million of these chains were shared by at least two donors. To remove PCR and sequencing errors, raw reads were error-corrected and collapsed into unique sequences using a nearest-neighbor algorithm that merged closely related sequences. CDR3 sequences were aligned to IMGT reference sequences to assign V, D and J gene segments. For a sequence to be retained, a match of at least six nucleotides to both a V gene segment and a J gene segment was required. Rearrangements were classified as productive when the CDR3 lacked stop codons and remained in frame with V and J, and all other rearrangements were classified as non-productive. CDR3 was defined by IMGT convention, running from the second conserved V-encoded cysteine to the conserved J-encoded phenylalanine. The earlier analysis of some 550 of the donors excluded any sequence lacking an unambiguous match to a single V gene segment. An earlier analysis of a few hundred of the donors classified V segments as functional when productive rearrangements were above 56.7% and as segregating when the standard deviation between donors was above 5%. A statistical classification framework was developed to diagnose cytomegalovirus status using the catalog of TCR beta chain sequences. In a later analysis, TCR nucleotide sequences were compared against IMGT/GENE-DB human TR gene sequences so that V and J genes could be assigned. A later analysis assigned CDR3 sequences and most-parsimonious VDJ recombination scenarios with the TCRdist pipeline. A later analysis defined each TCR beta chain by its CDR3 amino acid sequence plus V-gene family, and excluded reads lacking a unique V-gene family. A later analysis removed several hundred highly shared, low-generation-probability nucleotide sequences to deal with suspected cross-contamination and a sequencing artifact. A later analysis calculated a clonal expansion index for each public chain from normalized within-repertoire ranks of inferred template counts. In a later analysis, generation probabilities were computed using a VDJ recombination model fitted to out-of-frame rearrangements, and the results were checked against IGoR. A later analysis scored TCR-TCR, TCR-HLA and TCR-CMV co-occurrence with hypergeometric tests, applying a repertoire-size bias correction to TCR pairs. A later analysis estimated false discovery rates by permuting HLA or CMV assignments 20 times. In a later analysis, co-occurring TCRs were grouped using DBSCAN, and TCRdist sequence similarity was added for clustering within HLA-allele-positive subsets. Repertoires with fewer than 30,000 or more than 120,000 public chains were left out of co-occurrence clustering, as were about 5 repertoires with anomalous nucleotide sharing. Sourced from immuneACCESS, this table was stored by TCRdb with only in-frame sequences that have V and J called. A share of the clones is absent; for the studies checked, an unresolved V gene accounts for under half, and the remainder has no known explanation. The D gene and trimming were derived from the DNA, and the V and J assignments and clone size from that table. The sample data list 95,000 to 110,000 clones, and 60% to 85% of these were observed just once. The ten largest clonotypes hold about 5% of the sample.

This clone was detected once. Its cognate antigen has yet to be identified. Compared with germline, one end of the junction differs, possibly owing to a read error. The same CDR3 also results from other DNA sequences found in this sample. The CDR3 runs 14 amino acids, cysteine and phenylalanine included. Only the CDR3 region is kept as DNA, spanning 42 bases read in frame from base 1. Taken from the germline V gene, the CDR1 and CDR2 loops are LGHNT and FRNRAP. Sequenced sample: PBMCs. The chain couples TRBV12-5 to TRBJ1-2, with 7 middle bases fitting TRBD1. This TCR derives from a woman aged 18-35 years in good health and CMV-seropositive. Here is the DNA: TGTGCTAGTGGTTTAACAGGGGAGGACTATGGCTACACCTTT. The encoded protein is CASGLTGEDYGYTF.